Given below is one TCR beta chain in context. Assay used: immunoSEQ multiplex PCR; TCRdb lists only in-frame clones, some missing. The sample carries roughly 220,000 clones, around 90% recorded once. This record belongs to a study of blood T cell repertoires in COVID-19. Study at large: Sample material is recorded as cDNA or gDNA derived from T cells, B-cell-depleted T cells, or PBMCs.

The CDR3 has 13 amino acids. Germline values: CDR1 SGDLS, CDR2 YYNGEE. V was shortened by 0 bases and J by 14 bases, with 17 bases between the two germline ends. This TCR was sampled from a woman in her forties or fifties with acute COVID-19. The chain employs TRBV9 and TRBJ1-2; D gene uncertain. The sample comprised PBMCs or T cells enriched from blood (not recorded which). The CDR3 loop reads CASSVDPGRWSTF. CDR3 DNA: TGTGCCAGCAGCGTAGACCCGGGGAGGTGGTCTACCTTC.